These T cell receptor beta chains were read from a single sample in a study of brain T cells in children with intractable seizures. Assay: immunoSEQ multiplex PCR; the TCRdb copy retains only in-frame clones and omits some. The profile shows about 320,000 clones, nearly 95% of them singletons. The sample here was peripheral blood, taken less than 6 months after surgery. The receptors derive from a boy under two years old with tuberous sclerosis and intractable seizures. Both conserved end residues are part of each CDR3. Each record gives: D gene, clone size, V gene, J gene, CDR3 protein, CDR3 DNA. A D gene is named only where the DNA matches it firmly. Only part of the rows carry a size: once, few, many, or a class if the clone is expanded.

D gene: -
clone size: -
V gene: TRBV30
J gene: TRBJ1-2
CDR3 protein: CAWTLTGLYGYTF
CDR3 DNA: TGTGCCTGGACTCTGACAGGCCTCTATGGCTACACCTTC

D gene: -
clone size: -
V gene: TRBV10-1
J gene: TRBJ2-7
CDR3 protein: CASSEWPIGGAQGQVGYYEQYF
CDR3 DNA: TGCGCCAGCAGTGAGTGGCCTATAGGGGGGGCCCAGGGTCAGGTCGGGTATTACGAGCAGTACTTC

D gene: TRBD1
clone size: -
V gene: TRBV28
J gene: TRBJ1-5
CDR3 protein: CASSLSLVEIPNDRGYQPQHF
CDR3 DNA: TGTGCCAGCAGTTTATCGTTGGTAGAGATCCCAAACGACAGGGGGTATCAGCCCCAGCATTTT

D gene: TRBD1
clone size: -
V gene: TRBV4-1
J gene: TRBJ1-1
CDR3 protein: CASSQGGGSVRSNTEAFF
CDR3 DNA: TGCGCCAGCAGCCAAGGAGGGGGCTCCGTGAGATCGAACACTGAAGCTTTCTTT

D gene: TRBD1
clone size: -
V gene: TRBV5-6
J gene: TRBJ1-2
CDR3 protein: CASVAGQGMYGYTF
CDR3 DNA: TGTGCCAGCGTGGCGGGACAGGGGATGTATGGCTACACCTTC

D gene: -
clone size: -
V gene: TRBV7-3
J gene: TRBJ2-2
CDR3 protein: CASSPQGNTGELFF
CDR3 DNA: TGTGCCAGCAGCCCGCAGGGTAACACCGGGGAGCTGTTTTTT

D gene: -
clone size: -
V gene: TRBV30
J gene: TRBJ2-1
CDR3 protein: CAWSAIRRADTNEQFF
CDR3 DNA: TGTGCCTGGAGTGCCATTAGGCGGGCGGACACTAATGAGCAGTTCTTC

D gene: TRBD1
clone size: -
V gene: TRBV5-1
J gene: TRBJ2-5
CDR3 protein: CASSLGTGKETQYF
CDR3 DNA: TGCGCCAGCAGCTTGGGGACAGGGAAAGAGACCCAGTACTTC

D gene: TRBD1
clone size: -
V gene: TRBV10-3
J gene: TRBJ2-1
CDR3 protein: CAISESGQEYNEQFF
CDR3 DNA: TGTGCCATCAGTGAGTCGGGACAGGAGTACAATGAGCAGTTCTTC

D gene: -
clone size: -
V gene: TRBV27
J gene: TRBJ2-5
CDR3 protein: CASRSTFQETQYF
CDR3 DNA: TGTGCCAGCAGATCCACCTTCCAAGAGACCCAGTACTTC

D gene: TRBD1
clone size: -
V gene: TRBV4-1
J gene: TRBJ2-7
CDR3 protein: CASSPDRGYEQYF
CDR3 DNA: TGCGCCAGCAGCCCGGACAGGGGTTACGAGCAGTACTTC

D gene: -
clone size: once
V gene: TRBV2
J gene: TRBJ1-4
CDR3 protein: CASRPGQTNEKLFF
CDR3 DNA: TGTGCCAGCAGGCCCGGCCAGACTAATGAAAAACTGTTTTTT